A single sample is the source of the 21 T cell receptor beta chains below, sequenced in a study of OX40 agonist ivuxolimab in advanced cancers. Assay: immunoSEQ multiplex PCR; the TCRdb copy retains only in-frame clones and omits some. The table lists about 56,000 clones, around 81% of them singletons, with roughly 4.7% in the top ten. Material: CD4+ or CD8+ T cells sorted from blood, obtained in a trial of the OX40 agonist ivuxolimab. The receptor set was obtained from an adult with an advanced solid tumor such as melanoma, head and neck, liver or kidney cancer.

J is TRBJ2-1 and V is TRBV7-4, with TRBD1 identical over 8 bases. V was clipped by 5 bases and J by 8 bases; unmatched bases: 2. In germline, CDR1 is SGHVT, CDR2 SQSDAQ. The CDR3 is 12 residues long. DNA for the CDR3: TGTGCCAGCAGCGCGACAGGGGATGAGCAGTTCTTC. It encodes CASSATGDEQFF.

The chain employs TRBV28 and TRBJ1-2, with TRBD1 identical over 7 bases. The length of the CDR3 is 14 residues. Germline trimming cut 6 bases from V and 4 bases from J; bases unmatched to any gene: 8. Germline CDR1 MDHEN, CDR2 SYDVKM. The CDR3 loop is CASRVSQGSYGYTF. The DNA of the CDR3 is TGTGCCAGCAGGGTGTCACAGGGGTCCTATGGCTACACCTTC.

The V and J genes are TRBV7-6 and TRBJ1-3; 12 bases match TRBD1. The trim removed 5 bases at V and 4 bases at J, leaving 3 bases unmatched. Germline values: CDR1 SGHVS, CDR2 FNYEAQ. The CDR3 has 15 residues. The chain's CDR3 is CASSPGTGGGNTIYF. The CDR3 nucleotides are TGTGCCAGCAGCCCGGGGACAGGGGGCGGAAACACCATATATTTT.

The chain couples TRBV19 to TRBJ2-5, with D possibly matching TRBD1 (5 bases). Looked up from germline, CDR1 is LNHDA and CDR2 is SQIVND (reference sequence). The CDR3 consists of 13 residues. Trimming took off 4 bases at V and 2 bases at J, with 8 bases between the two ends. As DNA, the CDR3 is TGTGCCAGTAGTACCCGACAGCAAGAGACCCAGTACTTC. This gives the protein CASSTRQQETQYF.

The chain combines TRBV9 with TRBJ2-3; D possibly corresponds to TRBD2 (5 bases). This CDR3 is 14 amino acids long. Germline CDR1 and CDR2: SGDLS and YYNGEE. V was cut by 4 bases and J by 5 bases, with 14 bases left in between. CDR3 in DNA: TGTGCCAGCAGCACAAGGACTGGAATAGATACGCAGTATTTT. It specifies CASSTRTGIDTQYF.

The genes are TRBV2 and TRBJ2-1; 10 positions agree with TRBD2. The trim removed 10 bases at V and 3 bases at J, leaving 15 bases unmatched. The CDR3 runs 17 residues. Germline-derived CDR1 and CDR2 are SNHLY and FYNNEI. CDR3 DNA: TGTGCCACCTCGATCTGGGTAGCGGGGGGAATCTACAATGAGCAGTTCTTC. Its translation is CATSIWVAGGIYNEQFF.

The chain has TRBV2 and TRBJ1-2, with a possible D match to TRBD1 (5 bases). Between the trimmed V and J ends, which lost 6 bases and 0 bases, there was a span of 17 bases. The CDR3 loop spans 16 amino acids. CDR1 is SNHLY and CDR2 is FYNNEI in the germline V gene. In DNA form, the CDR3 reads TGTGCCAGCAGCCTGACGGAGGGGCCAACTAACTATGGCTACACCTTC. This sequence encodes CASSLTEGPTNYGYTF. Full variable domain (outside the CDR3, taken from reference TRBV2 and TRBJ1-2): EPEVTQTPSHQVTQMGQEVILRCVPISNHLYFYWYRQILGQKVEFLVSFYNNEISEKSEIFDDQFSVERPDGSNFTLKIRSTKLEDSAMYFCASSLTEGPTNYGYTFGSGTRLTVV.

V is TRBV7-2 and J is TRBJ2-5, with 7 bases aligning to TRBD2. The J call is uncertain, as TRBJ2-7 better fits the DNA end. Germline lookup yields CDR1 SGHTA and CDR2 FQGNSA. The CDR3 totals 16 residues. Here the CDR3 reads CASSLRGGRVPYEQYF. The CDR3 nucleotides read TGTGCCAGCAGCTTAAGAGGCGGGAGAGTGCCCTACGAGCAGTACTTC.

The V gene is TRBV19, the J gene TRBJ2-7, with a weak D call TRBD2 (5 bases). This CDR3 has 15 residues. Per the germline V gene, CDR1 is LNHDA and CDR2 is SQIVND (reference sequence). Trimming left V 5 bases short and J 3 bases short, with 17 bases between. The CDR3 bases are TGTGCCAGTAGTCCCTCGGGATCCACCCTCTACGAGCAGTACTTC. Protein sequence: CASSPSGSTLYEQYF. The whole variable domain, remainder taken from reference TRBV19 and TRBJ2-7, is DGGITQSPKYLFRKEGQNVTLSCEQNLNHDAMYWYRQDPGQGLRLIYYSQIVNDFQKGDIAEGYSVSREKKESFPLTVTSAQKNPTAFYLCASSPSGSTLYEQYFGPGTRLTVT.

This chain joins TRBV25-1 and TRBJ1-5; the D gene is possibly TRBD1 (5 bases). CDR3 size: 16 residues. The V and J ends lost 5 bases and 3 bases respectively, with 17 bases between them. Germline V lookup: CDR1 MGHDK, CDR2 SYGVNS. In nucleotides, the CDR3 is TGTGCCAGCAGTCCTTCTGGGGCGACTATCAATCAGCCCCAGCATTTT. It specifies CASSPSGATINQPQHF. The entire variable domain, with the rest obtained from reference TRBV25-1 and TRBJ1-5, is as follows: EADIYQTPRYLVIGTGKKITLECSQTMGHDKMYWYQQDPGMELHLIHYSYGVNSTEKGDLSSESTVSRIRTEHFPLTLESARPSHTSQYLCASSPSGATINQPQHFGDGTRLSIL.

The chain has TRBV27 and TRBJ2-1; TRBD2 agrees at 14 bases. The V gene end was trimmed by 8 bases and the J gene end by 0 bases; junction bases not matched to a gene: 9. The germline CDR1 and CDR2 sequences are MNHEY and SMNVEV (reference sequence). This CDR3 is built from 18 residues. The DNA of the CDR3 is TGTGCCAGCCCGGGACTAGCGGGAGTGGATAGCTCCTACAATGAGCAGTTCTTC. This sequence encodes CASPGLAGVDSSYNEQFF.

CDR3 sequence (DNA): TGTGCCAGCAGTGCAGACAGGGAGGTATTCAGGGAGCTGTTTTTT. The encoded protein is CASSADREVFRELFF. The chain carries TRBV2 and TRBJ2-2; possible D gene TRBD1, 7 bases. Trimming cost V 4 bases and J 9 bases, with 18 bases left between them. Germline loops: CDR1 SNHLY, CDR2 FYNNEI. CDR3 length: 15 amino acids.

In nucleotides, the CDR3 is TGTGCCAGCAGCTTAGCCGAGGCGAGCTCCTACGAGCAGTACTTC. Protein sequence: CASSLAEASSYEQYF. V gene TRBV7-2 combines with J gene TRBJ2-7; no firm D call. The CDR3 runs to 15 residues. Germline CDR1 SGHTA, CDR2 FQGNSA. Trimming took off 0 bases at V and 0 bases at J, with 9 bases between the two ends.

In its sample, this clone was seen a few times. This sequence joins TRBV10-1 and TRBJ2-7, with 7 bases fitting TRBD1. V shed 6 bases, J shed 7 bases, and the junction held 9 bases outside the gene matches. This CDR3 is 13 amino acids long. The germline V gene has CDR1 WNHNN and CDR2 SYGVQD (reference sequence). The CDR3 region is CASSGQVLGEQYF. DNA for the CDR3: TGCGCCAGCAGCGGACAGGTCTTGGGTGAGCAGTACTTC.

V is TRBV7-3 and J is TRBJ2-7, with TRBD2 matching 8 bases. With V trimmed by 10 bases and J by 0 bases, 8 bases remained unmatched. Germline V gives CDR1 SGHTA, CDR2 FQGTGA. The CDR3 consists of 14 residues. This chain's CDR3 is CAIIPGLDSYEQYF. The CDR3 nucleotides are TGTGCCATTATACCGGGACTAGACTCCTACGAGCAGTACTTC.

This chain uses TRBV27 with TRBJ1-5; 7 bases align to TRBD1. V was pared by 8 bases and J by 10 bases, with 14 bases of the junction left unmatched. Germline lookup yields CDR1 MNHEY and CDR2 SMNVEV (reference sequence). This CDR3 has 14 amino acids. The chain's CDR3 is CASGRGGPTEPQHF. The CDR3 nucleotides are TGTGCCAGCGGCAGAGGGGGCCCCACTGAACCCCAGCATTTT.

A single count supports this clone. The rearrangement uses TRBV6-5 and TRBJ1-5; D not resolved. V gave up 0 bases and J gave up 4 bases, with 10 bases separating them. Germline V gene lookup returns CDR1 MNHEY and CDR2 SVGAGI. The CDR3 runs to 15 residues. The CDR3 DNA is TGTGCCAGCAGTTACTCGGCGGGCAGTAATCAGCCCCAGCATTTT. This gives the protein CASSYSAGSNQPQHF.

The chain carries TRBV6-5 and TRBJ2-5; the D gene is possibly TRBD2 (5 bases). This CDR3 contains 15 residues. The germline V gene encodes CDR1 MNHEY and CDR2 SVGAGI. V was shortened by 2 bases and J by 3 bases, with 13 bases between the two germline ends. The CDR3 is CASSYGRGLKETQYF. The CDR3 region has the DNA TGTGCCAGCAGTTACGGAAGAGGGTTAAAAGAGACCCAGTACTTC.

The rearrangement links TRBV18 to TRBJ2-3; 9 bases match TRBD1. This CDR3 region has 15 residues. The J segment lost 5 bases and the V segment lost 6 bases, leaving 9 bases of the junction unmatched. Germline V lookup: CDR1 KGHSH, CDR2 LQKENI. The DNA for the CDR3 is TGTGCCAGCTCTCTGGGACAGGGAATTGGAGATACGCAGTATTTT. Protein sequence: CASSLGQGIGDTQYF.

In DNA form, the CDR3 reads TGTGCCAGCAGCCCCGGACAGGGGGCGTCTTATGGCTACACCTTC. Its translation is CASSPGQGASYGYTF. This sequence joins TRBV2 and TRBJ1-2, with TRBD1 matching over 11 bases. There are 15 residues in the CDR3. Per germline, CDR1 SNHLY and CDR2 FYNNEI. Trimming removed 6 bases from V and 5 bases from J; junction bases left unmatched: 8.

The CDR3 nucleotides are TGTGCCAGCAGTGAATACGGGACATCGATCACCGGGGAGCTGTTTTTT. This gives the protein CASSEYGTSITGELFF. V gene TRBV6-1 combines with J gene TRBJ2-2; maybe TRBD1 (6 bases). This CDR3 is 16 amino acids long. V lost 2 bases and J 4 bases, leaving 14 bases between the germline ends. Per germline, CDR1 MNHNS and CDR2 SASEGT.